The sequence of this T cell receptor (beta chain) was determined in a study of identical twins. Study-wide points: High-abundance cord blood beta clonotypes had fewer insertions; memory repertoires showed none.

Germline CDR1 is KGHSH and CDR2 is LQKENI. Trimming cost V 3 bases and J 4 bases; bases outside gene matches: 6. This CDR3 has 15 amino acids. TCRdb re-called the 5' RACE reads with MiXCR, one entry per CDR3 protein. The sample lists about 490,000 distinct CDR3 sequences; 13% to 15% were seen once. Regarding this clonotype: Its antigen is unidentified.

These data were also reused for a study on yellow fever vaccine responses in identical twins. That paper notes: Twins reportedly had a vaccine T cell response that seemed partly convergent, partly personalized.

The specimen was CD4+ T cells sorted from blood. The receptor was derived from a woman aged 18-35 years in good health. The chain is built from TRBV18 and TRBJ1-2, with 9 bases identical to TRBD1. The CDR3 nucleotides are TGTGCCAGCTCACCCCGGGACAGGGATCTCTATGGCTACACCTTC. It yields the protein CASSPRDRDLYGYTF.